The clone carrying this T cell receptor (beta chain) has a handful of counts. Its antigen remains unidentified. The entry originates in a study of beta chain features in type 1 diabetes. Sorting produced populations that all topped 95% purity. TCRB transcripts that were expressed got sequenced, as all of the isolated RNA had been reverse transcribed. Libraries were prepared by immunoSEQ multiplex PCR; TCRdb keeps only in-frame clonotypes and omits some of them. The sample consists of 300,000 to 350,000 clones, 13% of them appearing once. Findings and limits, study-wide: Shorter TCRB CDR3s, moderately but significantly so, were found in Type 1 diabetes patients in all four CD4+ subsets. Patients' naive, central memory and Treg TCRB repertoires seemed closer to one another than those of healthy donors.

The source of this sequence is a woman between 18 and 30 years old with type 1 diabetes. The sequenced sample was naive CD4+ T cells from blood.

The CDR3 region has the DNA TGCAGTGCTAGTGCGGGAAATGAGCAGTTCTTC. Protein sequence: CSASAGNEQFF. This chain connects TRBV20-1 to TRBJ2-1; TRBD2 is a possible D gene (6 bases). Germline CDR1 DFQATT, CDR2 SNEGSKA (reference sequence). The CDR3 has 11 amino acids. The V and J ends lost 3 bases and 7 bases respectively, with 7 bases between them.